A single sample gave rise to the 22 T cell receptor beta chains below, sequenced in a study of memory CD4+ T cells and cytomegalovirus serostatus. The sort gate was single viable CD3+CD4+CD8-CD45RO+ cells for memory CD4+ T cells. The assay was immunoSEQ multiplex PCR, and TCRdb's table has in-frame clones only and misses some. The data show approximately 30,000 clones, about 76% seen once. Material for sequencing was memory CD4+ T cells from blood. All receptors derive from an adult in good health and CMV-seronegative. Some clones in this sample may be carry-over from other donors' samples.

This clone was observed a single time. J is TRBJ1-1 and V is TRBV29-1; no clear D gene. The germline gives CDR1 SQVTM, CDR2 ANQGSEA. Deletions cut 4 bases from V and 0 bases from J, with 6 bases between. CDR3 length: 12 amino acids. CDR3 nucleotides: TGCAGCGTTGTGAGGATGAACACTGAAGCTTTCTTT. It is translated as CSVVRMNTEAFF.

The chain carries TRBV6-1 and TRBJ1-5; 8 positions agree with TRBD1. Germline-derived CDR1 and CDR2 are MNHNS and SASEGT. The CDR3 is 15 amino acids. V shed 5 bases and J 2 bases; nucleotides not matched to a gene: 5. The CDR3 loop reads CASSSGGAGNQPQHF. In nucleotides, the CDR3 is TGTGCCAGCAGTTCAGGGGGCGCCGGCAATCAGCCCCAGCATTTT.

The chain has TRBV6-1 and TRBJ2-1, with TRBD2 matching over 8 bases. The CDR3 loop spans 17 amino acids. The germline gives CDR1 MNHNS, CDR2 SASEGT. V lost 0 bases, J lost 6 bases, and 10 bases stayed unmatched. This CDR3 reads CASSEAYPGGPVNEQFF. The DNA for the CDR3 is TGTGCCAGCAGTGAAGCTTATCCGGGGGGGCCGGTCAATGAGCAGTTCTTC.

The J gene is TRBJ1-1, the V gene TRBV6-5, with a possible D match to TRBD1 (5 bases). Germline V gives CDR1 MNHEY, CDR2 SVGAGI. Trimming shortened V by 2 bases and J by 7 bases, and 14 bases separated the two germline ends. The CDR3 is 14 amino acids. The CDR3 region is CASSYRGDWSEAFF. The CDR3 nucleotides are TGTGCCAGCAGTTACCGGGGGGACTGGAGTGAAGCTTTCTTT.

The chain employs TRBV7-6 and TRBJ2-1; no clear D. Germline V gene sequence: CDR1 SGHVS, CDR2 FNYEAQ. With 4 bases removed from V and 7 bases from J, the gap between germline ends came to 5 bases. This CDR3 is built from 11 residues. DNA for the CDR3: TGTGCCAGCAGCTCAACTAATGAGCAGTTCTTC. Amino acid sequence: CASSSTNEQFF.

V is TRBV18 and J is TRBJ1-1; unclear D gene. V shed 3 bases and J shed 4 bases, with 9 bases lying between them. The CDR3 sequence is 13 residues long. The germline CDR1 and CDR2 sequences are KGHSH and LQKENI. This CDR3 is CASSPKGGTEAFF. The CDR3 DNA follows: TGTGCCAGCTCACCGAAGGGAGGCACTGAAGCTTTCTTT.

A few counts support this clone. The chain uses TRBV2 and TRBJ2-2, with D unclear. Trimming removed 7 bases at V and 5 bases at J, with 11 bases between. This CDR3 contains 13 residues. Germline V CDR1 and CDR2: SNHLY, FYNNEI. CDR3 sequence (DNA): TGTGCCAGCACCATCAGCTGGACCGGGGAGCTGTTTTTT. Translation: CASTISWTGELFF.

This chain connects TRBV11-2 to TRBJ2-3, with 8 bases aligning to TRBD2. V lost 1 base and J lost 4; bases outside the gene matches: 13. This CDR3 comprises 18 residues. Germline V gene sequence: CDR1 SGHAT, CDR2 FQNNGV. CDR3 loop: CASSLVRPRGVSADTQYF. The CDR3 DNA is TGTGCCAGCAGCTTAGTGCGTCCGCGGGGGGTCTCGGCAGATACGCAGTATTTT.

V gene TRBV11-2 combines with J gene TRBJ2-5, with 9 bases that match TRBD2. CDR3 length: 16 residues. Germline assignment: CDR1 SGHAT and CDR2 FQNNGV. The J segment lost 1 base and the V segment lost 8 bases, leaving 11 bases of the junction unmatched. In nucleotides, the CDR3 is TGTGCCAGCTCTCGGGGTAGCGGGGGTGTCCAAGAGACCCAGTACTTC. Residues: CASSRGSGGVQETQYF.

The chain links TRBV4-1 to TRBJ1-5; D call uncertain. This CDR3 is 15 amino acids long. Trimming shortened V by 0 bases and J by 4 bases, and 10 bases separated the two germline ends. The V gene's germline CDR1 is MGHRA and CDR2 YSYEKL. The CDR3 DNA sequence: TGCGCCAGCAGCCAAGAAGGGCAGAATAATCAGCCCCAGCATTTT. Its protein product is CASSQEGQNNQPQHF.

The chain recombines TRBV28 with TRBJ2-1; 10 bases line up with TRBD2. Trimming took 5 bases from V and 7 from J; bases not matched to a gene: 8. This CDR3 is built from 15 residues. Germline loops: CDR1 MDHEN, CDR2 SYDVKM. In DNA form, the CDR3 reads TGTGCCAGCAGTCTGAGCGGGGGGGCGCCTAATGAGCAGTTCTTC. It encodes CASSLSGGAPNEQFF. The full variable domain, in which reference TRBV28 and TRBJ2-1 provide the parts outside the CDR3, is DVKVTQSSRYLVKRTGEKVFLECVQDMDHENMFWYRQDPGLGLRLIYFSYDVKMKEKGDIPEGYSVSREKKERFSLILESASTNQTSMYLCASSLSGGAPNEQFFGPGTRLTVL.

DNA for the CDR3: TGTGCCAGCAGCTCCTGGAACTCCCCAAACGAGCAGTACTTC. Its translation is CASSSWNSPNEQYF. The chain couples TRBV5-4 to TRBJ2-7; D ambiguous. The CDR3 covers 14 residues. The germline CDR1 and CDR2 sequences are SGHNT and YYREEE (reference sequence). V was pared by 3 bases and J by 5 bases, with 15 bases between.

The genes are TRBV18 and TRBJ1-1; D call uncertain. CDR1 is KGHSH and CDR2 is LQKENI in the germline V gene. This CDR3 comprises 15 residues. Trimming left V 3 bases short and J 1 base short, with 12 bases between. CDR3 coding DNA: TGTGCCAGCTCACCCCTTGCAGGCCGGAACACTGAAGCTTTCTTT. It specifies CASSPLAGRNTEAFF.

The chain links TRBV6-1 to TRBJ2-7; TRBD1 matches 7 bases. The germline gives CDR1 MNHNS, CDR2 SASEGT. The V gene end was trimmed by 0 bases and the J gene end by 5 bases; junction bases not matched to a gene: 7. CDR3 size: 15 residues. The CDR3 sequence is CASSEAGTVLNEQYF. The CDR3 DNA reads as TGTGCCAGCAGTGAAGCGGGGACAGTACTTAACGAGCAGTACTTC.

CDR3 sequence reads: CASSLVEAVGTDTQYF. The CDR3 DNA is TGCGCCAGCAGCTTGGTGGAGGCCGTGGGCACAGATACGCAGTATTTT. The J gene is TRBJ2-3, the V gene TRBV5-1; D might be TRBD2 (5 bases). The CDR3 consists of 16 residues. V was pared by 0 bases and J by 1 base, with 12 bases between. Germline values: CDR1 SGHRS, CDR2 YFSETQ.

This CDR3 is CASSLAGDRGAKNIQYF. The CDR3 DNA sequence: TGCGCCAGCAGCTTGGCCGGGGATAGGGGAGCCAAAAACATTCAGTACTTC. This chain connects TRBV5-1 to TRBJ2-4, with D possibly called TRBD1 or TRBD2 (5 bases each). Trimming cost V 0 bases and J 0 bases, with 13 bases left between them. Germline V gives CDR1 SGHRS, CDR2 YFSETQ. The CDR3 covers 17 residues.

In DNA, the CDR3 is TGTGCCAGCAGTGGTGGAGGCGTATCTGGAAACACCATATATTTT. It encodes CASSGGGVSGNTIYF. The chain has TRBV2 and TRBJ1-3; no clear D gene. Looked up from germline, CDR1 is SNHLY and CDR2 is FYNNEI. Trimming left V 4 bases short and J 1 base short, with 11 bases between. The CDR3 extends over 15 amino acids.

This chain connects TRBV7-3 to TRBJ1-6; a possible D gene is TRBD1 (5 bases). The V end lost 2 bases, the J end lost 3 bases, and 8 bases lay between the germline ends. The CDR3 extends over 15 amino acids. CDR1 is SGHTA, CDR2 FQGTGA, per germline. CDR3 sequence (DNA): TGTGCCAGCAGCTTAGAGGGGAACTATAATTCACCCCTCCACTTT. Protein: CASSLEGNYNSPLHF.

The rearrangement joins TRBV9 to TRBJ2-5; TRBD2 matches 7 bases. The ends lost 0 bases at V and 2 bases at J; junction bases unmatched: 4. CDR3 length: 15 residues. Germline V gene lookup returns CDR1 SGDLS and CDR2 YYNGEE. The CDR3 nucleotides read TGTGCCAGCAGCGTAGGGGCTAGCGGACAAGAGACCCAGTACTTC. This translates into CASSVGASGQETQYF.

The chain has TRBV5-4 and TRBJ2-1; D possibly uses TRBD1 or TRBD2 (6 bases each). From germline, CDR1 is SGHNT and CDR2 YYREEE (reference sequence). Trimming removed 2 bases at V and 2 bases at J, with 17 bases between. This CDR3 spans 17 amino acids. The chain's CDR3 is CASSFDAVGGPYNEQFF. In DNA form, the CDR3 reads TGTGCCAGCAGCTTTGACGCGGTTGGGGGGCCCTACAATGAGCAGTTCTTC.

The gene calls are TRBV18 and TRBJ2-6, with a tentative D call TRBD1 (6 bases). Per the germline V gene, CDR1 is KGHSH and CDR2 is LQKENI. The V end was cut by 8 bases, the J end by 6 bases, with 26 bases between. This CDR3 contains 18 residues. CDR3 sequence: CASARTASIVEPANVLTF. The DNA for the CDR3 is TGTGCCAGCGCTAGGACAGCTTCAATAGTTGAACCGGCCAACGTCCTGACTTTC.

The chain is built from TRBV6-5 and TRBJ1-2; 7 bases align to TRBD1. This CDR3 has 15 amino acids. Looked up from germline, CDR1 is MNHEY and CDR2 is SVGAGI. With 5 bases clipped from V and 8 bases from J, the junction kept 14 bases outside the gene matches. The DNA for the CDR3 is TGTGCCAGCAGTGCGAAGCCAGGGGGGGCATCGGGCTACACCTTC. It is translated as CASSAKPGGASGYTF.